The rows below give T cell receptor beta chains drawn from one sample of a study of response to subunit inactivated influenza vaccine. MiXCR, applied by TCRdb to the RT-PCR reads, yields one record per CDR3 protein. The repertoire includes over 400,000 distinct CDR3 sequences, 9.5% to 12% of them detected once, and about 12% sits in the top ten. The sequencing used PBMCs from blood, collected about 40 days after vaccination. The receptors were sampled from a man aged 45-65 years who received an inactivated influenza vaccine. The CDR3 runs from the conserved cysteine through the conserved F or W. The D gene is left open where the match is weak. Expanded clones get a size class; other rows say once, few or many, or leave the size out.

J | D | size | V | DNA | CDR3
TRBJ2-3 | NA | few | TRBV7-6 | TGTGCCAGCAGCCCTAAAGGGCGGGTAAGCACAGATACGCAGTATTTT | CASSPKGRVSTDTQYF
TRBJ2-1 | NA | NA | TRBV5-1 | TGCGCCAGCAGCTTGGAGCGGTCCTACAATGAGCAGTTCTTC | CASSLERSYNEQFF
TRBJ2-7 | TRBD1 | few | TRBV12-3/TRBV12-4 | TGTGCCAGCCGCCGGGACAGGTACGACGAGCAGTACTTC | CASRRDRYDEQYF
TRBJ2-7 | NA | NA | TRBV20-1 | TGCAGTGCTATTTATGGGAGCGAGCAGTACTTC | CSAIYGSEQYF
TRBJ2-7 | NA | few | TRBV12-3/TRBV12-4 | TGTGCCAGCAGTTCTGGGTGGGCCGGATACGAGCAGTACTTC | CASSSGWAGYEQYF
TRBJ2-2 | NA | few | TRBV6-5 | TGTGCCAGCAGTGCTGGTTCGGGGAAGCTGTTTTTT | CASSAGSGKLFF
TRBJ2-1 | NA | few | TRBV12-3/TRBV12-4 | TGTGCCAGCAGTCCCCGGAGGGCCAGAGGAAATGAGCAGTTCTTC | CASSPRRARGNEQFF
TRBJ2-3 | NA | many | TRBV20-1 | TGCAGTGCTAGGACATATTCGGATACGCAGTATTTT | CSARTYSDTQYF
TRBJ2-3 | TRBD2 | NA | TRBV6-5 | TGTGCCAGCAGTTACGGGCTAGCGGGATCAGATACGCAGTATTTT | CASSYGLAGSDTQYF
TRBJ2-1 | NA | few | TRBV5-1 | TGCGCCAGCAGGTCTATCGCCGGGAGCTCCTACAATGAGCAGTTCTTC | CASRSIAGSSYNEQFF